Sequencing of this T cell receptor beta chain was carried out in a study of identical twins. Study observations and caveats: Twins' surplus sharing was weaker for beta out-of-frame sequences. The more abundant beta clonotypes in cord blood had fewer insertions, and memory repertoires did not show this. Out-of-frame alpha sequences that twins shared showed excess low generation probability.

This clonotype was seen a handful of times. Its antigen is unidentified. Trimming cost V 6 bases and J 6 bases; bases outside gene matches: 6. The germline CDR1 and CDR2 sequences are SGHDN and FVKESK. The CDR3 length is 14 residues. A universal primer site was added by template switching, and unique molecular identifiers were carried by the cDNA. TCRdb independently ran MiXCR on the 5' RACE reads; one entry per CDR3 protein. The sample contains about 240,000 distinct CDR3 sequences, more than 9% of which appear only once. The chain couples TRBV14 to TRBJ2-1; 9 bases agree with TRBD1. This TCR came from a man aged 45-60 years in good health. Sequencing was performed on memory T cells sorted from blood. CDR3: CASRGGQGSNEQFF. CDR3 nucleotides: TGTGCCAGCAGAGGGGGACAGGGTAGCAATGAGCAGTTCTTC.